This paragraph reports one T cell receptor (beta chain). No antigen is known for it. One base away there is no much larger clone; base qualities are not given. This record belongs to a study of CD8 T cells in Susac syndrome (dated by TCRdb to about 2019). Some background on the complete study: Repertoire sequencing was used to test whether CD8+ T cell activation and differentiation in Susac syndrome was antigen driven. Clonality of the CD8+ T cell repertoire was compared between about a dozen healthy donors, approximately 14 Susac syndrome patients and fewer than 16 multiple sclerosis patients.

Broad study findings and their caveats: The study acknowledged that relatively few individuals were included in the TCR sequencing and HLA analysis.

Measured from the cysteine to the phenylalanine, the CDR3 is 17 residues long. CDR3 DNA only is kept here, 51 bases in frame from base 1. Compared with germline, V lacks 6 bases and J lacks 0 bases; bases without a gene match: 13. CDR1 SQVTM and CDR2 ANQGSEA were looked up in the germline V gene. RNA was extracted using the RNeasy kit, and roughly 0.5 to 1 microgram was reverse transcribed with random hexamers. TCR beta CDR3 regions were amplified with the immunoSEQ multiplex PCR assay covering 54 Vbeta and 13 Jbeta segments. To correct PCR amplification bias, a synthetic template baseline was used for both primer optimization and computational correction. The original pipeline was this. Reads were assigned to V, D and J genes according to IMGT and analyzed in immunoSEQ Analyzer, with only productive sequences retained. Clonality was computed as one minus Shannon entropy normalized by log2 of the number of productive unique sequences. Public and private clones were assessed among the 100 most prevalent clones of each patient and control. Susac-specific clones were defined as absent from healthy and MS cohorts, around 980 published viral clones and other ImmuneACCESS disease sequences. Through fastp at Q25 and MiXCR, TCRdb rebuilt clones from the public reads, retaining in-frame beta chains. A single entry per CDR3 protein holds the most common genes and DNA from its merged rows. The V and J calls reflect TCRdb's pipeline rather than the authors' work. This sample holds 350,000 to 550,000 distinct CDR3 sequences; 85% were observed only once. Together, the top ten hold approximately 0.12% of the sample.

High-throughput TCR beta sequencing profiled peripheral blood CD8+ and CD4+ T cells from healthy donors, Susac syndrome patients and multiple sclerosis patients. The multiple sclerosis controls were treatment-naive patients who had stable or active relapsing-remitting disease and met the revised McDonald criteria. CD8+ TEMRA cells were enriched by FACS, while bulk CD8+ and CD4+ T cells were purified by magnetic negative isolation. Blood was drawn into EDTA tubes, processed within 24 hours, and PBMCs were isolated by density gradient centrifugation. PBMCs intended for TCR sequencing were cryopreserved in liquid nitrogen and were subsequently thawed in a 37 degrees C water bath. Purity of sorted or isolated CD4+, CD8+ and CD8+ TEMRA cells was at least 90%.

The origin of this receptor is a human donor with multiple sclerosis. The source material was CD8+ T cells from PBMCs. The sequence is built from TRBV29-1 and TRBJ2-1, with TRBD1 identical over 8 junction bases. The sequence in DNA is TGCAGCGTCCCACGCGGGGACAGGCCCAGCTCCTACAATGAGCAGTTCTTC. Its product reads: CSVPRGDRPSSYNEQFF.